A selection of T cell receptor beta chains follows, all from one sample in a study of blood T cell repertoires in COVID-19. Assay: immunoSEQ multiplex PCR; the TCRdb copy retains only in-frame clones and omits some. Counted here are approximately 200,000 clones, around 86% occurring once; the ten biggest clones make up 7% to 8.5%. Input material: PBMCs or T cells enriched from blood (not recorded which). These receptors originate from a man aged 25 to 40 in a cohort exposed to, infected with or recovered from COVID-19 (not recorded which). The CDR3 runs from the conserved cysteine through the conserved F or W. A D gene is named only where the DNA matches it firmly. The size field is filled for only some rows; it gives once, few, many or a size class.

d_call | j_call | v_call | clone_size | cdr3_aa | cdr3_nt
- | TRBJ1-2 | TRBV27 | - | CASSLRLRQPNYGYTF | TGTGCCAGCAGCCTGCGACTTAGACAGCCTAACTATGGCTACACCTTC
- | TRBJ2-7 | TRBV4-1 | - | CASSQDPSGVFLFEQYF | TGCGCCAGCAGCCAAGATCCATCGGGAGTGTTCCTCTTTGAGCAGTACTTC
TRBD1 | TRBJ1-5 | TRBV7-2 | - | CASSEIGQGFQPQHF | TGTGCCAGCAGCGAAATAGGACAGGGGTTTCAGCCCCAGCATTTT
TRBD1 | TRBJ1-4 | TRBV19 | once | CASSLSGQAKKLFF | TGTGCCAGTAGTCTAAGCGGACAGGCTAAAAAACTGTTTTTT
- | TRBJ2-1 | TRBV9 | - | CASSVGGSTYNEQFF | TGTGCCAGCAGCGTAGGCGGGTCCACCTACAATGAGCAGTTCTTC
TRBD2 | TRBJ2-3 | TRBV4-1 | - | CASRTSVADTQYF | TGCGCCAGCAGGACTAGCGTGGCAGATACGCAGTATTTT
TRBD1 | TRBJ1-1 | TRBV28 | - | CAISGGRRSNTEAFF | TGTGCCATCTCAGGGGGCCGGAGATCGAACACTGAAGCTTTCTTT
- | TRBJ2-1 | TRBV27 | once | CASSSPSSYNEQFF | TGTGCCAGCAGTTCCCCGAGCTCCTACAATGAGCAGTTCTTC
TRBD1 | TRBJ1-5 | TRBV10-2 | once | CASTPGQVNQPQHF | TGCGCCAGCACCCCCGGACAGGTCAATCAGCCCCAGCATTTT
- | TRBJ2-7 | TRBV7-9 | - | CASSAGGAEAYEQYF | TGTGCCAGCAGCGCGGGCGGGGCCGAAGCCTACGAGCAGTACTTC
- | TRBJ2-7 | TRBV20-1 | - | CSASQGGYEQYF | TGCAGTGCTAGTCAGGGTGGGTACGAGCAGTACTTC
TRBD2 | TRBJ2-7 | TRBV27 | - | CASSLRWSGTSYEQYF | TGTGCCAGCAGTTTAAGATGGTCCGGGACTAGCTACGAGCAGTACTTC
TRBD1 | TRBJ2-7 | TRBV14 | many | CASSRNRGYEQYF | TGTGCCAGCAGCCGAAACAGGGGCTACGAGCAGTACTTC
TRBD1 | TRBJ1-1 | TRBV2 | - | CASGQGPNTEAFF | TGTGCCAGCGGACAGGGACCGAACACTGAAGCTTTCTTT
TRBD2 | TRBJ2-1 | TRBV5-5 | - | CASSPAPGLAGVYNEQFF | TGTGCCAGCAGCCCTGCACCGGGACTAGCGGGAGTATACAATGAGCAGTTCTTC
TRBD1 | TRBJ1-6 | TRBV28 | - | CASISTGGNSPLHF | TGTGCCAGCATCTCGACAGGGGGCAATTCACCCCTCCACTTT
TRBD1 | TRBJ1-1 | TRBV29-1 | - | CSVEAGQGRTEAFF | TGCAGCGTTGAGGCGGGACAGGGACGCACTGAAGCTTTCTTT
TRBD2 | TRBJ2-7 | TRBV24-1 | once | CATSDPSVGLAGVREQYF | TGTGCCACCAGTGACCCATCGGTGGGACTAGCGGGAGTGCGCGAGCAGTACTTC
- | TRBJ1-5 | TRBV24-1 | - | CATGGTWNQPQHF | TGTGCCACCGGGGGCACCTGGAATCAGCCCCAGCATTTT
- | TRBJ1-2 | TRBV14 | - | CASSTSIEDGYTF | TGTGCCAGCAGCACCTCCATTGAGGATGGCTACACCTTC
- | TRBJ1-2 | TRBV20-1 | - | CSRIAYYGYTF | TGCAGTCGAATAGCCTACTATGGCTACACCTTC
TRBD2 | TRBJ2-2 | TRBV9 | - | CASSVRGSTSGASLTGELFF | TGTGCCAGCAGCGTGAGGGGATCGACTAGCGGGGCTTCTTTGACCGGGGAGCTGTTTTTT
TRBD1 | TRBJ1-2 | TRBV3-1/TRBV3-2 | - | CASSQQGARGYTF | TGTGCCAGCAGCCAACAGGGGGCGCGAGGCTACACCTTC
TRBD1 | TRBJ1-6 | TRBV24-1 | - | CATSDEPTGKNSPLHF | TGTGCCACCAGTGACGAGCCGACAGGGAAAAACTCACCCCTCCACTTT
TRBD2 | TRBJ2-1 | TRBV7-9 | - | CASSTGGLEGGEQFF | TGTGCCAGCAGCACCGGGGGGTTGGAAGGTGGTGAGCAGTTCTTC
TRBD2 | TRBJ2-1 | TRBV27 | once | CASSFFGGLAVENEQFF | TGTGCCAGCAGTTTTTTCGGAGGACTAGCGGTAGAGAATGAGCAGTTCTTC
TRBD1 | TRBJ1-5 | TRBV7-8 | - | CASTLTGGGSNQPQHF | TGTGCCAGCACCCTGACAGGGGGGGGGAGCAATCAGCCCCAGCATTTT
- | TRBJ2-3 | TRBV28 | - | CASSLPTSTDTQYF | TGTGCCAGCAGTTTGCCGACTAGCACAGATACGCAGTATTTT
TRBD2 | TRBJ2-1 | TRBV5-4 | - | CASSFEAGGYNEQFF | TGTGCCAGCAGCTTTGAAGCGGGAGGGTACAATGAGCAGTTCTTC
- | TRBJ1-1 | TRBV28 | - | CASSFPGGEAFF | TGTGCCAGCAGTTTCCCCGGCGGTGAAGCTTTCTTT
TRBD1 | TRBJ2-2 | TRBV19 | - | CASSIVGSGTGGAGELFF | TGTGCCAGTAGTATAGTTGGTTCGGGGACAGGGGGTGCCGGGGAGCTGTTTTTT
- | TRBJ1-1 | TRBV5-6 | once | CASSLRGLNTEAFF | TGTGCCAGCAGCCTCAGGGGACTGAACACTGAAGCTTTCTTT
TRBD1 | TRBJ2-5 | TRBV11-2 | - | CATHGQGEETQYF | TGTGCTACCCATGGACAGGGGGAAGAGACCCAGTACTTC
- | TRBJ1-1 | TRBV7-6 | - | CASSLRVDDTEAFF | TGTGCCAGCAGCCTGAGGGTTGACGACACTGAAGCTTTCTTT
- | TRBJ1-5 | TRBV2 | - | CASSEAKGVYSNQPQHF | TGTGCCAGCAGTGAAGCGAAGGGAGTTTATAGCAATCAGCCCCAGCATTTT
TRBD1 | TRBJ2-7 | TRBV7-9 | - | CASSAGPTGVSYEQYF | TGTGCCAGCAGCGCAGGGCCGACAGGGGTCTCCTACGAGCAGTACTTC
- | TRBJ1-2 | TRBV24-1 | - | CATSSDSNYGYTF | TGTGCCACCAGTTCCGACAGCAACTATGGCTACACCTTC
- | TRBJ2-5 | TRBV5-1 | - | CASSSSPTETQYF | TGCGCCAGCAGCTCCTCCCCCACTGAGACCCAGTACTTC
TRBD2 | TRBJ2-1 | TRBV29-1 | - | CSVVTGGPNEQFF | TGCAGCGTTGTGACGGGAGGGCCTAATGAGCAGTTCTTC
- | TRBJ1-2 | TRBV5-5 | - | CASSLNSGLDGYTF | TGTGCCAGCAGCTTGAATTCAGGGTTGGATGGCTACACCTTC
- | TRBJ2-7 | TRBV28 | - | CASSLISYEQYF | TGTGCCAGCAGCCTAATTTCCTACGAGCAGTACTTC
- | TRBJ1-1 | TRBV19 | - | CASSTGTTVMNTEAFF | TGTGCCAGTAGTACCGGGACAACAGTTATGAACACTGAAGCTTTCTTT
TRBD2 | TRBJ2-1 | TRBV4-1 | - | CASSQDPTAGVGNEQFF | TGCGCCAGCAGCCAAGATCCGACAGCGGGAGTGGGAAATGAGCAGTTCTTC
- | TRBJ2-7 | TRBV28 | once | CASRPPGFSYEQYF | TGTGCCAGCAGGCCCCCGGGATTCTCCTACGAGCAGTACTTC
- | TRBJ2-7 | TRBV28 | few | CASSFLGSLYF | TGTGCCAGCAGTTTTTTGGGGAGTCTGTACTTC
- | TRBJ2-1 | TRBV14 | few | CASSPRVRVNEQFF | TGTGCCAGCAGCCCCAGGGTTAGGGTCAATGAGCAGTTCTTC
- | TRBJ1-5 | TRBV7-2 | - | CASSLQGPNQPQHF | TGTGCCAGCAGCTTACAGGGGCCCAATCAGCCCCAGCATTTT
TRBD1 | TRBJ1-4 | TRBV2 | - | CASTGQGEKLFF | TGTGCCAGCACGGGACAGGGGGAAAAACTGTTTTTT
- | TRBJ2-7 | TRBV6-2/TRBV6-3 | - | CASSQSSYEQYF | TGTGCCAGCAGCCAGAGCTCCTACGAGCAGTACTTC
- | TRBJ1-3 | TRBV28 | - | CASSTREAGNTIYF | TGTGCCAGCAGTACGAGGGAGGCTGGAAACACCATATATTTT
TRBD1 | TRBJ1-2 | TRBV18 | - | CASSPTGGSNGYTF | TGTGCCAGCTCACCAACAGGGGGGAGTAATGGCTACACCTTC
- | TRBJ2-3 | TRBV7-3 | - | CASSLGGTSWSTDTQYF | TGTGCCAGCAGCTTAGGAGGGACGAGTTGGAGCACAGATACGCAGTATTTT
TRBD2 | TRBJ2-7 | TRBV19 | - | CASSMSSGLTYEQYF | TGTGCCAGTAGTATGTCTAGCGGTTTGACCTACGAGCAGTACTTC
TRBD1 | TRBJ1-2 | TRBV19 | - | CASRRQGADAGYTF | TGTGCCAGTAGACGACAGGGGGCGGATGCTGGCTACACCTTC
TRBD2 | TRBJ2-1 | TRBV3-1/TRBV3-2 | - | CASSQDRSRLAGGLEQFF | TGTGCCAGCAGCCAAGATAGGTCGCGGCTAGCGGGAGGCCTAGAGCAGTTCTTC